This paragraph covers one TCR beta chain sequence. This specimen comes from a study of blood T cell repertoires in COVID-19. Study information: The study drew acute and convalescent COVID-19 samples from the United States, Italy and Spain.

Methods used by the authors: It was from reference gene primer amplification that nucleated cell counts were estimated. Libraries were prepared by immunoSEQ multiplex PCR; TCRdb keeps only in-frame clonotypes and omits some of them. That table is the source of V, J and clone size, and D and trimming were worked out from the DNA. The sample has about 50,000 clones; approximately 82% are singletons. This clonotype was sampled from a woman aged 80 or over with acute or convalescent COVID-19. The sample was peripheral blood.

The chain's CDR3 is CAWTGLAGVTQYF. The CDR3 nucleotides are TGTGCCTGGACGGGACTAGCGGGGGTAACCCAGTACTTC. The chain couples TRBV30 to TRBJ2-5; TRBD2 agrees at 14 bases. V gave up 4 bases and J gave up 8 bases; unmatched junction bases: 3. The CDR3 is 13 amino acids. Looked up from germline, CDR1 is GTSNPN and CDR2 is SVGIG (reference sequence).